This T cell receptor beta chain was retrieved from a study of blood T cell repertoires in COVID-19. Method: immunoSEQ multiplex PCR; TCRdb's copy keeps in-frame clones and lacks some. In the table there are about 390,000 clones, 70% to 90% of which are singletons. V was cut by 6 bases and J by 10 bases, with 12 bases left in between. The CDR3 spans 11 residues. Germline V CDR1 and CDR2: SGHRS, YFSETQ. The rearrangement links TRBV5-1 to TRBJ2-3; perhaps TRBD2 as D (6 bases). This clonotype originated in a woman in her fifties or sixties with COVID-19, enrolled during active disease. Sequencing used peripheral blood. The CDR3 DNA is TGCGCCAGCAAAGGGCGGGATGCGCAGTATTTT. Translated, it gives CASKGRDAQYF.